The 30 T cell receptor beta chains below come from one sample, sequenced in a study of somatic mutations in cytotoxic T cells in rheumatoid arthritis. TCRdb's copy holds only in-frame clones and misses some; the assay was immunoSEQ multiplex PCR. The data contain 15,000 to 20,000 clones, about 83% of them singletons. Sequencing was performed on CD8+ T cells sorted from blood. These receptors originate from an adult with rheumatoid arthritis.

The chain carries TRBV19 and TRBJ2-2; tentatively, D is TRBD2 (6 bases). V gave up 5 bases and J gave up 14 bases, with 12 bases separating them. Per the germline V gene, CDR1 is LNHDA and CDR2 is SQIVND (reference sequence). The CDR3 runs to 11 residues. CDR3 region: CASSPGTSLFF. Written as DNA, the CDR3 is TGTGCCAGTAGTCCCGGGACTTCCCTGTTTTTT.

The rearrangement uses TRBV27 and TRBJ2-1, with 8 bases fitting TRBD2. The CDR3 sequence is 15 residues long. CDR1 MNHEY and CDR2 SMNVEV come from the germline V gene (reference sequence). With 6 bases clipped from V and 4 bases from J, the junction kept 8 bases outside the gene matches. The CDR3 DNA reads as TGTGCCAGCAGCCGCAGCGGGGGCCCGTACAATGAGCAGTTCTTC. Protein sequence: CASSRSGGPYNEQFF.

V gene TRBV5-6 combines with J gene TRBJ1-5; D may be TRBD1 (5 bases). The CDR3 is made up of 17 amino acids. Per the germline V gene, CDR1 is SGHDT and CDR2 is YYEEEE. V was trimmed by 3 bases and J by 1 base, leaving 17 bases between them. The CDR3 DNA sequence: TGTGCCAGCAGCTCCAATTTTCAGGGATACAGCAATCAGCCCCAGCATTTT. Its translation is CASSSNFQGYSNQPQHF.

This clone was found a few times. The rearrangement joins TRBV7-6 to TRBJ2-7, with D possibly TRBD1 on 6 matching bases. V was shortened by 4 bases and J by 5 bases, with 15 bases between the two germline ends. The length of the CDR3 is 14 residues. Germline assignment: CDR1 SGHVS and CDR2 FNYEAQ. CDR3 amino acids: CASSSGTLSNEQYF. The DNA for the CDR3 is TGTGCCAGCAGCTCCGGGACATTATCCAACGAGCAGTACTTC.

This clone showed up just once. The chain joins TRBV9 to TRBJ2-2, with 10 bases that match TRBD2. V dropped 4 bases and J dropped 1; count of bases not matched to a gene: 4. CDR1 and CDR2 (germline): SGDLS, YYNGEE. CDR3 size: 16 residues. The CDR3 spells CASSSIAGGNTGELFF. In nucleotides, the CDR3 is TGTGCCAGCAGCTCGATAGCGGGGGGGAACACCGGGGAGCTGTTTTTT.

V gene TRBV7-9 combines with J gene TRBJ1-6, with D hard to call. Germline assignment: CDR1 SEHNR and CDR2 FQNEAQ (reference sequence). Between the trimmed V and J ends, which lost 5 bases and 6 bases, there was a span of 8 bases. The length of the CDR3 is 13 residues. The CDR3 DNA is TGTGCCAGCAGCCCCGGCCGTAATTCACCCCTCCACTTT. Its translation is CASSPGRNSPLHF.

The chain is built from TRBV6-5 and TRBJ1-3; the D gene is possibly TRBD1 (6 bases). The CDR3 runs 16 residues. CDR1 is MNHEY, CDR2 SVGAGI, per germline. V dropped 2 bases and J dropped 4 bases, with 15 bases sitting between them. The CDR3 sequence: CASSYNREGRGNTIYF. The DNA of the CDR3 is TGTGCCAGCAGTTACAACAGGGAAGGAAGGGGAAACACCATATATTTT.

This chain uses TRBV4-1 with TRBJ1-1, with D possibly matching TRBD1 (6 bases). The V end was cut by 0 bases, the J end by 12 bases, with 17 bases between. Germline CDR1 is MGHRA and CDR2 is YSYEKL. The CDR3 spans 14 residues. The CDR3 protein is CASSQDSGQFTTFF. The CDR3 DNA follows: TGCGCCAGCAGCCAAGATTCGGGACAATTTACGACTTTCTTT.

CDR3 amino acids: CASHSAGKDEQFF. CDR3 nucleotide sequence: TGTGCCAGCCATTCGGCGGGGAAAGATGAGCAGTTCTTC. The rearrangement uses TRBV7-9 and TRBJ2-1; possibly TRBD2 for D (6 bases). The ends were cut back, 8 bases at V and 8 bases at J, with 16 bases in the middle. This CDR3 is built from 13 residues. Per germline, CDR1 SEHNR and CDR2 FQNEAQ (reference sequence).

V is TRBV30 and J is TRBJ1-1, with D unclear. The CDR3 has 13 residues. V was cut by 2 bases and J by 2 bases, with 9 bases left in between. Per germline, CDR1 GTSNPN and CDR2 SVGIG (reference sequence). In DNA form, the CDR3 reads TGTGCCTGGAGTTTGATCTTCAACACTGAAGCTTTCTTT. Residues: CAWSLIFNTEAFF.

The rearrangement links TRBV9 to TRBJ1-6, with D unclear. Germline V gene data show CDR1 as SGDLS and CDR2 as YYNGEE. Trimming took off 4 bases at V and 7 bases at J, with 12 bases between the two ends. The CDR3 covers 14 residues. The CDR3 region has the DNA TGTGCCAGCAGCACCGTGGGCATAAATTCACCCCTCCACTTT. Translated: CASSTVGINSPLHF.

The V gene is TRBV30, the J gene TRBJ1-2; D not resolved. Germline V lookup: CDR1 GTSNPN, CDR2 SVGIG (reference sequence). CDR3 length: 12 residues. The V end lost 3 bases, the J end lost 8 bases, and 13 bases lay between the germline ends. The DNA of the CDR3 is TGTGCCTGGAGACCCGGGAATTGGGGCTACACCTTC. Its translation: CAWRPGNWGYTF.

The gene calls are TRBV11-2 and TRBJ1-6, with D unresolved. The germline CDR1 and CDR2 sequences are SGHAT and FQNNGV. Trimming took 5 bases from V and 0 from J, leaving 20 bases between them. This CDR3 comprises 19 residues. The CDR3 sequence is CASSLMRVGTSSYNSPLHF. The CDR3 coding sequence is TGTGCCAGCAGCCTGATGCGAGTCGGCACGAGCTCCTATAATTCACCCCTCCACTTT.

CDR3 residues: CASSGRAGNEKLFF. The CDR3 DNA sequence: TGTGCCAGCAGCGGGCGGGCGGGAAATGAAAAACTGTTTTTT. This chain joins TRBV7-9 and TRBJ1-4; D is uncertain. Germline CDR1 and CDR2: SEHNR and FQNEAQ (reference sequence). V was clipped by 5 bases and J by 5 bases, with 12 bases between them. The CDR3 extends over 14 amino acids.

The gene calls are TRBV6-4 and TRBJ1-1; D unresolved. CDR3 size: 14 residues. CDR1 is MRHNA and CDR2 is SNTAGT in the germline V gene. Trimming removed 6 bases at V and 1 base at J, with 12 bases between. CDR3 DNA sequence: TGTGCCAGCAGGACAATGTCAGGGAACACTGAAGCTTTCTTT. It translates to CASRTMSGNTEAFF.

V and J are TRBV27 and TRBJ2-5, with D tentatively TRBD1 (6 bases). V was trimmed by 7 bases and J by 2 bases, leaving 11 bases between them. CDR3 size: 13 residues. The germline V gene encodes CDR1 MNHEY and CDR2 SMNVEV (reference sequence). The CDR3 DNA is TGTGCCAGCAAAAGGGGGTTTCAAGAGACCCAGTACTTC. It translates to CASKRGFQETQYF.

The rearrangement uses TRBV19 and TRBJ2-7, with unresolved D. V was trimmed by 3 bases and J by 5 bases, leaving 8 bases between them. The CDR3 contains 12 residues. Germline CDR1 LNHDA, CDR2 SQIVND (reference sequence). This CDR3 is CASSMSANEQYF. The CDR3 coding sequence is TGTGCCAGTAGTATGTCGGCTAACGAGCAGTACTTC.

The V gene is TRBV5-1, the J gene TRBJ2-3; 7 nucleotides line up with TRBD1. V was pared by 3 bases and J by 4 bases, with 5 bases of the junction left unmatched. The CDR3 runs to 14 residues. Germline V gene lookup returns CDR1 SGHRS and CDR2 YFSETQ. Written as DNA, the CDR3 is TGCGCCAGCAGCTGGCGGCAGGGGGCAGATACGCAGTATTTT. Its protein is CASSWRQGADTQYF.

This clone appeared once. The same CDR3 is also encoded by other DNA sequences in this sample. This chain links TRBV5-6 with TRBJ2-5, with a possible D match to TRBD1 (7 bases). Trimming stripped 0 bases from V and 5 bases from J, with 11 bases between. The CDR3 is 14 amino acids. Germline-derived CDR1 and CDR2 are SGHDT and YYEEEE. This CDR3 is CASSLGAGGETQYF. Here the CDR3 DNA reads TGTGCCAGCAGCTTGGGGGCAGGGGGGGAGACCCAGTACTTC. The full variable domain, in which reference TRBV5-6 and TRBJ2-5 provide the parts outside the CDR3, is DAGVTQSPTHLIKTRGQQVTLRCSPKSGHDTVSWYQQALGQGPQFIFQYYEEEERQRGNFPDRFSGHQFPNYSSELNVNALLLGDSALYLCASSLGAGGETQYFGPGTRLLVL.

Only one count was recorded for this clone. V gene TRBV7-9 combines with J gene TRBJ2-6; tentative D call: TRBD2 (5 bases). From germline, CDR1 is SEHNR and CDR2 FQNEAQ (reference sequence). Trimming took 5 bases from V and 2 from J, leaving 16 bases between them. The CDR3 extends over 17 amino acids. CDR3 sequence: CASSRPTGRAGANVLTF. In nucleotides, the CDR3 is TGTGCCAGCAGCAGACCCACCGGGCGGGCTGGGGCCAACGTCCTGACTTTC.

The V call is TRBV7-9, the J call TRBJ2-3; weak D call: TRBD1 (5 bases). Trimming took off 6 bases at V and 0 bases at J, with 16 bases between the two ends. CDR3 length: 16 residues. Germline assignment: CDR1 SEHNR and CDR2 FQNEAQ (reference sequence). CDR3 loop: CASSIQGRRSTDTQYF. CDR3 bases: TGTGCCAGCAGTATTCAGGGTAGACGTAGCACAGATACGCAGTATTTT.

This clone was seen more than once but under ten times. This sequence joins TRBV19 and TRBJ1-2, with D perhaps TRBD1 (5 bases). The V gene's germline CDR1 is LNHDA and CDR2 SQIVND (reference sequence). The CDR3 runs to 15 residues. V gave up 7 bases and J gave up 1 base, with 16 bases separating them. The CDR3 reads CASNEPGRNNYGYTF. DNA for the CDR3: TGTGCCAGTAACGAACCGGGACGGAATAACTATGGCTACACCTTC.

This sequence joins TRBV19 and TRBJ2-7, with TRBD1 identical over 10 bases. The V and J ends lost 4 bases and 3 bases, in that order; junction bases with no gene match: 6. Germline assignment: CDR1 LNHDA and CDR2 SQIVND (reference sequence). The CDR3 loop spans 15 amino acids. CDR3 amino acids: CASSTGQGPGYEQYF. The CDR3 DNA sequence: TGTGCCAGTAGTACGGGACAGGGGCCAGGCTACGAGCAGTACTTC.

This chain links TRBV9 with TRBJ2-3, with TRBD2 matching over 11 bases. V lost 1 base and J lost 3; bases outside the gene matches: 1. The length of the CDR3 is 15 residues. Germline V gene data show CDR1 as SGDLS and CDR2 as YYNGEE. This CDR3 is CASSVLAGGTDTQYF. The CDR3 DNA is TGTGCCAGCAGCGTATTAGCGGGGGGGACAGATACGCAGTATTTT. The variable domain in full, with the rest retrieved from reference TRBV9 and TRBJ2-3, is DSGVTQTPKHLITATGQRVTLRCSPRSGDLSVYWYQQSLDQGLQFLIQYYNGEERAKGNILERFSAQQFPDLHSELNLSSLELGDSALYFCASSVLAGGTDTQYFGPGTRLTVL.

This clone showed up just once. The chain recombines TRBV7-9 with TRBJ1-1; 8 bases agree with TRBD1. The CDR3 totals 17 residues. J was trimmed by 3 bases and V by 5 bases; bases with no gene match: 14. CDR1 and CDR2 from the germline V gene are SEHNR and FQNEAQ (reference sequence). In nucleotides, the CDR3 is TGTGCCAGCAGCCCGAACACAGGGGGAGAGTTTGACACTGAAGCTTTCTTT. Protein sequence: CASSPNTGGEFDTEAFF. Full variable domain (outside the CDR3, taken from reference TRBV7-9 and TRBJ1-1): DTGVSQNPRHKITKRGQNVTFRCDPISEHNRLYWYRQTLGQGPEFLTYFQNEAQLEKSRLLSDRFSAERPKGSFSTLEIQRTEQGDSAMYLCASSPNTGGEFDTEAFFGQGTRLTVV.

The chain joins TRBV10-2 to TRBJ2-5, with a weak D call TRBD2 (6 bases). The CDR3 sequence is 16 residues long. Trimming took off 6 bases at V and 4 bases at J, with 21 bases between the two ends. The germline CDR1 and CDR2 sequences are WSHSY and SAAADI. CDR3 residues: CASRERDSQRGETQYF. In nucleotides, the CDR3 is TGCGCCAGCAGAGAAAGGGACTCACAGAGGGGAGAGACCCAGTACTTC.

This rearrangement joins TRBV2 to TRBJ2-1; D gene unclear. The ends were cut back, 10 bases at V and 7 bases at J, with 8 bases in the middle. CDR3 size: 10 residues. The germline CDR1 and CDR2 sequences are SNHLY and FYNNEI. CDR3 in DNA: TGTGCCATATTATCGAATGAGCAGTTCTTC. As protein: CAILSNEQFF.

The rearrangement joins TRBV5-4 to TRBJ1-1; D gene uncertain. This CDR3 is built from 13 residues. Trimming stripped 1 base from V and 2 bases from J, with 6 bases between. Germline assignment: CDR1 SGHNT and CDR2 YYREEE (reference sequence). CDR3 sequence (DNA): TGTGCCAGCAGCTTGTATCTTAACACTGAAGCTTTCTTT. Its protein is CASSLYLNTEAFF.

The rearrangement links TRBV7-6 to TRBJ2-7; 9 bases are shared with TRBD1. Germline CDR1 and CDR2: SGHVS and FNYEAQ. This CDR3 is built from 15 residues. The J segment lost 6 bases and the V segment lost 1 base, leaving 7 bases of the junction unmatched. CDR3 region: CASSLGQGQGSEQYF. CDR3 DNA sequence: TGTGCCAGCAGCTTAGGTCAGGGACAGGGAAGCGAGCAGTACTTC.

V usage is TRBV5-6 and J usage is TRBJ2-7; 9 positions agree with TRBD1. Losses at the gene ends were 4 bases for V and 6 bases for J; bases not matched to a gene: 8. The CDR3 consists of 14 residues. Germline CDR1 SGHDT, CDR2 YYEEEE. The CDR3 nucleotides are TGTGCCAGCAGCCCCTGGGACAGGGTGGGCGAGCAGTACTTC. This gives the protein CASSPWDRVGEQYF.